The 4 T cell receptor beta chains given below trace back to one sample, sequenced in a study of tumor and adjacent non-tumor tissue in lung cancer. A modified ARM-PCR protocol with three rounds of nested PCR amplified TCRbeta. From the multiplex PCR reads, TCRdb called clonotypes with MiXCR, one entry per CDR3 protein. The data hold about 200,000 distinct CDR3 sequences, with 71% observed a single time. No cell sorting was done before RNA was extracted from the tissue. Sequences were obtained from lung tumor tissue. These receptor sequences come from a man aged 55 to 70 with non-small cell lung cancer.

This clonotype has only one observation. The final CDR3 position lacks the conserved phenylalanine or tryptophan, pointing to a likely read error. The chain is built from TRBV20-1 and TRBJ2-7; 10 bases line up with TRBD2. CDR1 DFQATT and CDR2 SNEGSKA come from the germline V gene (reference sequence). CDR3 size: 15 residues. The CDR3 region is CRARETSGDYYEQYI. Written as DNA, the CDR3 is TGCAGAGCCAGAGAAACTAGCGGGGATTACTACGAGCAGTACATC.

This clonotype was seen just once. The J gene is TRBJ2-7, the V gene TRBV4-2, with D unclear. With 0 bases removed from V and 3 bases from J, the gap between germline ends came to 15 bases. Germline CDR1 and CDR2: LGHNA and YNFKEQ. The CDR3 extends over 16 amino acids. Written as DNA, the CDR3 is TGTGCCAGCAGCCAAGAGGTCCGTGTCCCATTCTACGAGCAGTACTTC. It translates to CASSQEVRVPFYEQYF.

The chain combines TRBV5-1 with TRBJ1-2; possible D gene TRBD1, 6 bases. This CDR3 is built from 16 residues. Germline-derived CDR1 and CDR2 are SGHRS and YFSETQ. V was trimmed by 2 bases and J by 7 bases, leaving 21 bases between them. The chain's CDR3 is CASSLQGPSTAAGYTF. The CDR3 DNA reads TGCGCCAGCAGCTTACAGGGCCCGTCAACCGCCGCTGGCTACACCTTC.

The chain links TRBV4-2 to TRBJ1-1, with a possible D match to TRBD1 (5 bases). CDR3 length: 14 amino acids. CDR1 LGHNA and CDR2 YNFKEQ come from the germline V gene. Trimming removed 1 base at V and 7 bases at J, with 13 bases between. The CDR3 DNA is TGTGCCAGCAGCCAAGGTTGGACAAGCGGTGAAGCTTTCTTT. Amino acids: CASSQGWTSGEAFF.